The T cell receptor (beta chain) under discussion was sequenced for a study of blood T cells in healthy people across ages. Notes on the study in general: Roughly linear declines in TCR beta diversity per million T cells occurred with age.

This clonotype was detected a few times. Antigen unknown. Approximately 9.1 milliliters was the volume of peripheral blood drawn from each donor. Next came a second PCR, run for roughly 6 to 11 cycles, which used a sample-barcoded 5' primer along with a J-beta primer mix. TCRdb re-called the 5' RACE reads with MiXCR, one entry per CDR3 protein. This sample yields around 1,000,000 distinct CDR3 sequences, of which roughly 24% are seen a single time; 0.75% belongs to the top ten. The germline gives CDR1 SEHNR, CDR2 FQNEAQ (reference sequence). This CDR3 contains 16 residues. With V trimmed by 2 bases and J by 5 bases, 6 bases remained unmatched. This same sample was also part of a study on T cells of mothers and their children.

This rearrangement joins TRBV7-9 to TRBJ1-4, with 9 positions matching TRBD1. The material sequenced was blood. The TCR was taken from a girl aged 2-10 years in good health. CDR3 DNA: TGTGCCAGCAGCTTAAGTCTGGACAGGGGCAATGAAAAACTGTTTTTT. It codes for CASSLSLDRGNEKLFF.